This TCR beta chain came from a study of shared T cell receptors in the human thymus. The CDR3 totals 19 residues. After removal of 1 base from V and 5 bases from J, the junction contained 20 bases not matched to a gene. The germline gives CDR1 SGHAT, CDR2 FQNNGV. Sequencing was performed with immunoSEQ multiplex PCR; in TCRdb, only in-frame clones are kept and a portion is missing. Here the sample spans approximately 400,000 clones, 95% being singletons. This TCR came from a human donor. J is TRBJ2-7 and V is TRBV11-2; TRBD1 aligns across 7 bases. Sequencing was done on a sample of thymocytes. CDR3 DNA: TGTGCCAGCAGCTTAGTCGTCGCGACAGGGACCGCTCCTGGGCACGAGCAGTACTTC. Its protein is CASSLVVATGTAPGHEQYF.